The 28 T cell receptor beta chains listed next were all sequenced from one sample in a study of response to subunit inactivated influenza vaccine. TCRdb re-called the RT-PCR reads with MiXCR, one entry per CDR3 protein. The profile shows approximately 500,000 distinct CDR3 sequences, about an eighth of them singletons. Material: PBMCs from blood, obtained roughly 47 days after vaccination. The receptors originated from a man aged 45 to 65 who received an inactivated influenza vaccine.

This chain links TRBV7-9 with TRBJ2-5, with a weak D call TRBD2 (5 bases). Germline V gene data show CDR1 as SEHNR and CDR2 as FQNEAQ (reference sequence). The CDR3 runs to 13 residues. V was pared by 8 bases and J by 2 bases, with 12 bases between. The CDR3 bases are TGTGCCAGCCTCCCGGACTTGCAAGAGACCCAGTACTTC. Translating gives CASLPDLQETQYF.

This chain links TRBV20-1 with TRBJ2-3; weak D call: TRBD1 (5 bases). V gave up 3 bases and J gave up 4 bases, with 14 bases separating them. CDR1 is DFQATT, CDR2 SNEGSKA, per germline (reference sequence). This CDR3 has 14 residues. The CDR3, as DNA: TGCAGTGCTAGTCGGGCCACAGGCGCAGATACGCAGTATTTT. This gives the protein CSASRATGADTQYF.

The genes are TRBV18 and TRBJ2-5; possible D gene TRBD2, 6 bases. Per the germline V gene, CDR1 is KGHSH and CDR2 is LQKENI. Trimming removed 6 bases at V and 4 bases at J, with 12 bases between. This CDR3 has 13 residues. Here the CDR3 DNA reads TGTGCCAGCTCCGGGAGAGATGCAGAGACCCAGTACTTC. This translates into CASSGRDAETQYF.

This clonotype was seen only a few times. V is TRBV7-2 and J is TRBJ1-2; D may be TRBD1 (5 bases). With 1 base removed from V and 6 bases from J, the gap between germline ends came to 9 bases. In germline, CDR1 is SGHTA, CDR2 FQGNSA. There are 13 residues in the CDR3. CDR3 nucleotide sequence: TGTGCCAGCAGCTTAGTCCAGGGTAATGGCTACACCTTC. This translates into CASSLVQGNGYTF.

This clonotype was counted only a few times. The genes are TRBV10-3 and TRBJ2-1, with 9 bases that match TRBD2. The CDR3 spans 15 residues. The germline CDR1 and CDR2 sequences are ENHRY and SYGVKD. J gave up 8 bases and V 4 bases, and 9 bases lay outside the gene matches. Here the CDR3 DNA reads TGTGCCATCAGTGCAACTTTTAGCGGGGGCCATGAGCAGTTCTTC. It specifies CAISATFSGGHEQFF.

This clonotype was found a few times. This chain connects TRBV3-1 to TRBJ2-5; 8 nucleotides agree with TRBD2. CDR1 and CDR2 from the germline V gene are LGHDT and YNNKEL (reference sequence). Unmatched junction bases numbered 12, after V lost 5 bases and J lost 7 bases. The CDR3 loop spans 15 amino acids. The CDR3 loop is CASSATPGGHRTQYF. The CDR3 DNA is TGTGCCAGCAGCGCAACCCCGGGGGGGCATAGGACCCAGTACTTC.

This clonotype was picked up a small number of times. The V and J genes are TRBV7-2 and TRBJ2-1, with 12 positions matching TRBD2. The CDR3 is 14 residues long. Germline CDR1 and CDR2: SGHTA and FQGNSA. J gave up 6 bases and V 6 bases, and 3 bases lay outside the gene matches. CDR3 sequence: CASRQTSGSNEQFF. The DNA of the CDR3 is TGTGCCAGCAGGCAGACTAGCGGGAGCAATGAGCAGTTCTTC.

The CDR3 sequence: CASSSRTSGLPGELFF. CDR3 coding DNA: TGTGCCAGCAGTTCTCGCACTAGCGGCCTTCCCGGGGAGCTGTTTTTT. The rearrangement uses TRBV12-3 or TRBV12-4 and TRBJ2-2; 8 bases align to TRBD2. The junction had 10 bases not matched to a gene; V was cut back by 4 bases and J by 6 bases. There are 16 residues in the CDR3.

This clonotype occurred a few times. CDR3 sequence: CSARGWALTDTQYF. The CDR3 region has the DNA TGCAGTGCTAGGGGGTGGGCCCTCACAGATACGCAGTATTTT. V and J are TRBV20-1 and TRBJ2-3; D not resolved. Per germline, CDR1 DFQATT and CDR2 SNEGSKA (reference sequence). With 3 bases removed from V and 2 bases from J, the gap between germline ends came to 12 bases. CDR3 length: 14 amino acids.

The V call is TRBV29-1, the J call TRBJ1-5; TRBD1 might be the D (5 bases). CDR1 SQVTM and CDR2 ANQGSEA come from the germline V gene. The CDR3 spans 14 residues. V gave up 7 bases and J gave up 2 bases, with 15 bases separating them. DNA for the CDR3: TGCAGCGCCGCCCAAGGGACGGGCAATCAGCCCCAGCATTTT. Protein sequence: CSAAQGTGNQPQHF.

This clonotype was detected only a few times. V usage is TRBV4-2 and J usage is TRBJ2-5; no reliable D call. CDR1 is LGHNA and CDR2 is YNFKEQ in the germline V gene. Trimming shortened V by 0 bases and J by 4 bases, and 6 bases separated the two germline ends. CDR3 length: 13 residues. CDR3 amino acids: CASSQERIETQYF. The CDR3 DNA reads as TGTGCCAGCAGCCAAGAACGAATAGAGACCCAGTACTTC.

CDR3 in DNA: TGCAGTGCTCCGGGGACAGTCAGGGACACCGGGGAGCTGTTTTTT. Translation gives CSAPGTVRDTGELFF. The chain uses TRBV20-1 and TRBJ2-2; 7 bases line up with TRBD1. The CDR3 loop spans 15 amino acids. Germline CDR1 and CDR2: DFQATT and SNEGSKA (reference sequence). J gave up 3 bases and V 5 bases, and 9 bases lay outside the gene matches.

The genes are TRBV7-6 and TRBJ2-7; TRBD2 agrees at 8 bases. V lost 7 bases, J lost 4 bases, and 9 bases stayed unmatched. From germline, CDR1 is SGHVS and CDR2 FNYEAQ. There are 14 residues in the CDR3. This chain's CDR3 is CASTLEASGYEQYF. CDR3 DNA sequence: TGTGCCAGCACCCTAGAGGCTAGCGGGTACGAGCAGTACTTC.

The V and J genes are TRBV20-1 and TRBJ2-2; no reliable D call. This CDR3 spans 12 amino acids. V lost 0 bases, J lost 2 bases, and 1 base lay in between. Germline-derived CDR1 and CDR2 are DFQATT and SNEGSKA (reference sequence). CDR3 region: CSARDNTGELFF. The CDR3, as DNA: TGCAGTGCTAGAGACAACACCGGGGAGCTGTTTTTT.

This clonotype was observed a few times. V usage is TRBV6-1 and J usage is TRBJ2-7; TRBD1 agrees at 8 bases. This CDR3 is 13 amino acids long. CDR1 MNHNS and CDR2 SASEGT come from the germline V gene. V lost 9 bases and J lost 6; bases outside the gene matches: 10. The chain's CDR3 is CASARDRRVEQYF. The CDR3 bases are TGTGCCAGTGCGCGGGACAGGCGCGTCGAGCAGTACTTC.

A few counts support this clonotype. V usage is TRBV20-1 and J usage is TRBJ2-1; D gene uncertain. The CDR3 is made up of 14 amino acids. Trimming shortened V by 0 bases and J by 6 bases, and 12 bases separated the two germline ends. Germline CDR1 DFQATT, CDR2 SNEGSKA (reference sequence). The CDR3: CSARDDTFINEQFF. The CDR3 DNA sequence: TGCAGTGCTAGAGACGACACCTTTATCAATGAGCAGTTCTTC.

The chain employs TRBV7-2 and TRBJ2-7; no clear D gene. CDR3 length equals 17 residues. V shed 0 bases and J shed 2 bases, with 17 bases lying between them. CDR1 and CDR2 from the germline V gene are SGHTA and FQGNSA. The CDR3: CASSLALGRSPPYEQYF. The DNA of the CDR3 is TGTGCCAGCAGCTTAGCCTTGGGTCGGAGCCCTCCCTACGAGCAGTACTTC.

The CDR3 DNA reads as TGTGCCAGCAGCCTAAGAACAGGGTACGGCATCACAGATACGCAGTATTTT. This encodes CASSLRTGYGITDTQYF. The chain uses TRBV3-1 and TRBJ2-3, with D maybe TRBD1 (6 bases). Trimming cost V 4 bases and J 2 bases, with 19 bases left between them. Germline loops: CDR1 LGHDT, CDR2 YNNKEL (reference sequence). The CDR3 contains 17 residues.

The V gene is TRBV3-1, the J gene TRBJ1-1; D may be TRBD1 (5 bases). Trimming took 3 bases from V and 1 from J, leaving 6 bases between them. The CDR3 runs to 13 residues. Germline CDR1 is LGHDT and CDR2 is YNNKEL (reference sequence). The CDR3 sequence is CASSHQGNTEAFF. DNA of the CDR3: TGTGCCAGCAGCCACCAGGGGAACACTGAAGCTTTCTTT.

As to this clonotype: At one boundary the junction diverges from the germline segment, which might be a read error. This chain joins TRBV29-1 and TRBJ2-5, with D unresolved. The CDR3 runs 13 residues. CDR1 and CDR2 from the germline V gene are SQVTM and ANQGSEA. The CDR3 loop reads CSVEGLWQDTQYF. For the CDR3, the DNA is TGCAGCGTTGAGGGATTGTGGCAAGATACCCAGTACTTC.

The chain combines TRBV10-3 with TRBJ1-4; D gene uncertain. The germline V gene encodes CDR1 ENHRY and CDR2 SYGVKD. Trimming removed 3 bases at V and 4 bases at J, with 9 bases between. This CDR3 has 14 amino acids. Written as DNA, the CDR3 is TGTGCCATCAGTGAAAGTAGCGGTAATGAAAAACTGTTTTTT. Protein sequence: CAISESSGNEKLFF.

The chain is built from TRBV7-2 and TRBJ2-7; 11 bases are a match to TRBD1. The germline CDR1 and CDR2 sequences are SGHTA and FQGNSA. The CDR3 runs to 15 residues. V trimming: 5 bases; J trimming: 3 bases; junction bases outside the gene matches: 6. The CDR3 DNA reads TGTGCCAGCAGCCACCGGACAGGGGGCTTCTACGAGCAGTACTTC. Residues: CASSHRTGGFYEQYF.

This clonotype has just a few counts. The J gene is TRBJ2-2, the V gene TRBV24-1; TRBD1 agrees at 7 bases. CDR3 length: 15 amino acids. CDR1 is KGHDR and CDR2 is SFDVKD in the germline V gene. Trimming took 3 bases from V and 9 from J; bases not matched to a gene: 9. The CDR3 loop is CATSDRQGIHRELFF. In nucleotides, the CDR3 is TGTGCCACCAGTGATCGACAGGGAATCCACCGGGAGCTGTTTTTT.

This chain connects TRBV15 to TRBJ2-3; no clear D. The V end was cut by 4 bases, the J end by 3 bases, with 14 bases between. The CDR3 sequence is 15 residues long. Germline assignment: CDR1 LNHNV and CDR2 YYDKDF (reference sequence). The DNA of the CDR3 is TGTGCCACCAGCATTACCGGGTCGCCTACAGATACGCAGTATTTT. Translation: CATSITGSPTDTQYF.

Written as DNA, the CDR3 is TGTGCCAGCAGCTTTATAGGACTAGGGAACGAGCAGTACTTC. Encoded protein: CASSFIGLGNEQYF. J is TRBJ2-7 and V is TRBV7-9; TRBD2 aligns across 7 bases. In germline, CDR1 is SEHNR, CDR2 FQNEAQ (reference sequence). CDR3 length: 14 amino acids. V gave up 3 bases and J gave up 5 bases; unmatched junction bases: 7. The full variable domain, rest sourced from reference TRBV7-9 and TRBJ2-7, is DTGVSQNPRHKITKRGQNVTFRCDPISEHNRLYWYRQTLGQGPEFLTYFQNEAQLEKSRLLSDRFSAERPKGSFSTLEIQRTEQGDSAMYLCASSFIGLGNEQYFGPGTRLTVT.

This chain connects TRBV7-3 to TRBJ2-1, with 15 bases aligning to TRBD2. This CDR3 region has 16 residues. With V trimmed by 5 bases and J by 10 bases, 9 bases remained unmatched. Per the germline V gene, CDR1 is SGHTA and CDR2 is FQGTGA. The CDR3: CASSPTIGTSGREQFF. CDR3 coding DNA: TGTGCCAGCAGCCCAACAATAGGGACTAGCGGGAGGGAGCAGTTCTTC.

This chain joins TRBV6-5 and TRBJ1-2, with 8 bases identical to TRBD1. The J segment lost 3 bases and the V segment lost 5 bases, leaving 5 bases of the junction unmatched. This CDR3 region has 14 residues. From germline, CDR1 is MNHEY and CDR2 SVGAGI. As DNA, the CDR3 is TGTGCCAGCAGTAACCCGGGACAGGACTATGGCTACACCTTC. Amino acid sequence: CASSNPGQDYGYTF.

There are many counts of this clonotype. The chain has TRBV2 and TRBJ1-1; tentatively, D is TRBD1 (5 bases). The germline V and J ends were trimmed by 4 bases and 7 bases, with 16 bases remaining between them. The germline V gene has CDR1 SNHLY and CDR2 FYNNEI. The CDR3 extends over 14 amino acids. Here the CDR3 reads CASSVLAPRGEAFF. As DNA, the CDR3 is TGTGCCAGCAGTGTCCTGGCCCCAAGGGGTGAAGCTTTCTTT.